This T cell receptor (beta chain) was identified in a study of Tregs in tolerant kidney transplant recipients. Study results and limitations: For some patients, primers changed over time, blocking nucleotide-level comparison.

Concerning this clone itself: The antigen is not known.

V was pared by 6 bases and J by 0 bases, with 8 bases of the junction left unmatched. The CDR3 is made up of 18 amino acids. The germline gives CDR1 SGHTA, CDR2 FQGNSA. The table came from immunoSEQ multiplex PCR; TCRdb's copy has only in-frame clones and leaves some out. Of about 73,000 clones detected, around 93% appear once; the ten largest clones hold approximately 0.37%. The sample was Tregs from blood, taken before the transplant. The chain recombines TRBV7-2 with TRBJ2-5; TRBD2 agrees at 15 bases. This TCR was sampled from a human donor who received a combined kidney and bone marrow transplant. The CDR3 loop is CASRPRTSGRAYQETQYF. In DNA, the CDR3 is TGTGCCAGCAGACCCCGGACTAGCGGGAGGGCGTACCAAGAGACCCAGTACTTC.